The 10 T cell receptor beta chains below all came from one sample that was sequenced in a study of PD-L1 blockade in urothelial cancer. Profiling relied on immunoSEQ multiplex PCR, and the TCRdb table lists in-frame clones only, not all of them. The data hold just over 50,000 clones, with 86% observed a single time. The sequencing here drew on PBMCs, taken around atezolizumab (anti-PD-L1) treatment. Source of these receptors: a man in his 60s with urothelial cancer.

The gene calls are TRBV13 and TRBJ2-7, with D possibly being TRBD2 (6 bases). The germline CDR1 and CDR2 sequences are PRHDT and FYEKMQ (reference sequence). The CDR3 sequence is 14 residues long. The ends were cut back, 0 bases at V and 5 bases at J, with 11 bases in the middle. For the CDR3, the DNA is TGTGCCAGCAGCTTAGGACGGGTAGCGGACGAGCAGTACTTC. Its protein is CASSLGRVADEQYF.

V usage is TRBV6-6 and J usage is TRBJ2-3; TRBD2 matches at 7 bases. Germline V gene sequence: CDR1 MNHNY, CDR2 SVGAGI (reference sequence). J lost 1 base, V lost 7 bases, and 8 bases had no gene match. The CDR3 is made up of 15 amino acids. CDR3 nucleotide sequence: TGTGCCAGCACCGAAAGGACTAGAGGCACAGATACGCAGTATTTT. This translates into CASTERTRGTDTQYF.

The J gene is TRBJ1-1, the V gene TRBV5-1, with D tentatively TRBD1 (6 bases). V was pared by 7 bases and J by 5 bases, with 15 bases between. This CDR3 is built from 13 residues. The V gene's germline CDR1 is SGHRS and CDR2 YFSETQ. CDR3 sequence (DNA): TGCGCCAGCTCCCTCAGGGGAAGGACTGAAGCTTTCTTT. Its translation: CASSLRGRTEAFF.

The chain links TRBV9 to TRBJ2-2; 9 nucleotides match TRBD2. With 2 bases clipped from V and 6 bases from J, the junction kept 5 bases outside the gene matches. The CDR3 consists of 15 residues. The germline gives CDR1 SGDLS, CDR2 YYNGEE. CDR3 sequence: CASSVSGRGPGELFF. CDR3 DNA: TGTGCCAGCAGCGTTAGCGGGAGAGGGCCCGGGGAGCTGTTTTTT.

The rearrangement links TRBV15 to TRBJ1-5; no firm D call. V lost 7 bases and J lost 2, with 9 bases in between. This CDR3 is built from 13 residues. Germline-derived CDR1 and CDR2 are LNHNV and YYDKDF (reference sequence). The DNA for the CDR3 is TGTGCCACCACTTCCAGCGGCAATCAGCCCCAGCATTTT. Its protein is CATTSSGNQPQHF. The full variable domain, its missing parts supplied by reference TRBV15 and TRBJ1-5, is DAMVIQNPRYQVTQFGKPVTLSCSQTLNHNVMYWYQQKSSQAPKLLFHYYDKDFNNEADTPDNFQSRRPNTSFCFLDIRSPGLGDTAMYLCATTSSGNQPQHFGDGTRLSIL.

This chain connects TRBV5-1 to TRBJ2-1; D may be TRBD2 (6 bases). The CDR3 contains 12 residues. Trimming removed 4 bases from V and 8 bases from J, with 10 bases in between. Germline lookup yields CDR1 SGHRS and CDR2 YFSETQ. CDR3 sequence reads: CASSPRGDEQFF. CDR3 DNA sequence: TGCGCCAGCAGCCCCCGCGGGGATGAGCAGTTCTTC.

The chain combines TRBV5-1 with TRBJ2-2, with TRBD1 matching over 10 bases. The CDR3 has 15 amino acids. CDR1 is SGHRS and CDR2 is YFSETQ in the germline V gene. J lost 7 bases, V lost 4 bases, and 7 bases had no gene match. CDR3 amino acids: CASSGGQGIGGELFF. The DNA for the CDR3 is TGCGCCAGCAGCGGGGGACAGGGGATCGGCGGGGAGCTGTTTTTT.

The chain carries TRBV11-3 and TRBJ1-1; 10 bases are a match to TRBD1. CDR3 length: 16 amino acids. The junction had 13 bases not matched to a gene; V was cut back by 8 bases and J by 4 bases. From germline, CDR1 is SGHNT and CDR2 YENEEA. The CDR3 sequence is CASGRGQGGLGTEAFF. In DNA, the CDR3 is TGTGCCAGCGGAAGAGGACAGGGGGGATTAGGCACTGAAGCTTTCTTT.

CDR3 bases: TGTGCCAGTGGTAAAGGTCAGGCTATCCAGCCCCAGCATTTT. Amino acid sequence: CASGKGQAIQPQHF. The chain employs TRBV19 and TRBJ1-5; the D is unclear. Germline loops: CDR1 LNHDA, CDR2 SQIVND (reference sequence). This CDR3 is 14 amino acids long. The V end lost 8 bases, the J end lost 7 bases, and 18 bases lay between the germline ends. Combining the CDR3 with reference TRBV19 and TRBJ1-5 gives the whole variable domain DGGITQSPKYLFRKEGQNVTLSCEQNLNHDAMYWYRQDPGQGLRLIYYSQIVNDFQKGDIAEGYSVSREKKESFPLTVTSAQKNPTAFYLCASGKGQAIQPQHFGDGTRLSIL.

This rearrangement joins TRBV2 to TRBJ1-1; 8 bases agree with TRBD1. There are 13 residues in the CDR3. CDR1 is SNHLY and CDR2 is FYNNEI in the germline V gene. V was clipped by 3 bases and J by 7 bases; unmatched bases: 4. The CDR3 is CASSERQGIEAFF. The CDR3 coding sequence is TGTGCCAGCAGTGAGAGACAGGGGATTGAAGCTTTCTTT. The complete variable domain, with remaining parts taken from reference TRBV2 and TRBJ1-1, reads EPEVTQTPSHQVTQMGQEVILRCVPISNHLYFYWYRQILGQKVEFLVSFYNNEISEKSEIFDDQFSVERPDGSNFTLKIRSTKLEDSAMYFCASSERQGIEAFFGQGTRLTVV.